The next 30 T cell receptor beta chains were all read from a single sample in a study of vaccination and CD4 T cells after COVID-19. An Oncomine TCR Beta short-read assay was used to sequence the DNA from cultured CD4+ T cells. TCRdb re-analysed the PCR reads in MiXCR, keeping a single row per CDR3 protein. The table has 8,000 to 10,000 distinct CDR3 sequences, roughly 52% seen once. No antigen has been assigned to these receptors. Treatment here: approximately nine-day PBMC culture with coronavirus spike peptide pools or control peptides (ViraFEST assay). The unexposed donor's CD4+ T cells were collected before the COVID-19 pandemic (2011-2018). Sequenced sample: CD4+ T cells from blood, cultured in vitro. The origin of the receptors is a human donor in good health.

In its sample, this clonotype was seen a few times. V is TRBV6-2 or TRBV6-3 and J is TRBJ1-2; D might be TRBD1 (5 bases). V was shortened by 2 bases and J by 2 bases, with 18 bases between the two germline ends. There are 17 residues in the CDR3. The germline V gene encodes CDR1 MNHEY and CDR2 SVGEGT. The CDR3 coding sequence is TGTGCCAGCAGTTACAATCTTTACGGAAAGGGGAACTATGGCTACACCTTC. Encoded protein: CASSYNLYGKGNYGYTF.

The chain couples TRBV6-1 to TRBJ1-5, with a tentative D call TRBD1 (5 bases). This CDR3 contains 15 residues. The germline CDR1 and CDR2 sequences are MNHNS and SASEGT. Trimming removed 9 bases at V and 5 bases at J, with 20 bases between. CDR3 sequence reads: CASARTGARDQPQHF. DNA for the CDR3: TGTGCCAGTGCCAGGACCGGGGCAAGGGATCAGCCCCAGCATTTT.

A few counts support this clonotype. This rearrangement joins TRBV7-8 to TRBJ1-2; D might be TRBD1 (5 bases). There are 15 residues in the CDR3. Looked up from germline, CDR1 is SGHVS and CDR2 is FQNEAQ. The V end was cut by 7 bases, the J end by 6 bases, with 21 bases between. The CDR3 DNA sequence: TGTGCCAGCACTCAAAGGTCAGGGCCCAGGGATGGCTACACCTTC. Translation: CASTQRSGPRDGYTF.

This chain joins TRBV23-1 and TRBJ1-1, with D perhaps TRBD1 (5 bases). TRBV23-1 qualifies as an ORF whose function is uncertain. The CDR3 has 15 amino acids. The germline V and J ends were trimmed by 0 bases and 4 bases, with 12 bases remaining between them. Here the CDR3 reads CASSQSCGRGTEAFF. The CDR3 DNA is TGCGCCAGCAGTCAATCCTGCGGGAGGGGCACTGAAGCTTTCTTT.

The chain has TRBV7-9 and TRBJ1-2; maybe TRBD1 (6 bases). CDR1 is SEHNR, CDR2 FQNEAQ, per germline (reference sequence). Trimming pared 1 base from V and 4 bases from J, leaving 7 bases between. There are 13 residues in the CDR3. The CDR3 loop is CASSLGGLYGYTF. DNA of the CDR3: TGTGCCAGCAGCTTAGGGGGGCTCTATGGCTACACCTTC.

The chain recombines TRBV7-6 with TRBJ2-3; 8 nucleotides agree with TRBD1. In germline, CDR1 is SGHVS, CDR2 FNYEAQ. The ends lost 4 bases at V and 0 bases at J; junction bases unmatched: 3. The CDR3 contains 15 residues. The CDR3 here is CASSSWTGSTDTQYF. CDR3 nucleotide sequence: TGTGCCAGCAGCTCTTGGACAGGGAGCACAGATACGCAGTATTTT.

The chain joins TRBV12-3 or TRBV12-4 to TRBJ2-5; perhaps D is TRBD1 or TRBD2 (5 bases each). The CDR3 is 14 residues long. Trimming pared 7 bases from V and 4 bases from J, leaving 16 bases between. The CDR3 DNA sequence: TGTGCCAGCACCCCTGCCCATGGGGGAGAGACCCAGTACTTC. Encoded protein: CASTPAHGGETQYF.

The V and J genes are TRBV15 and TRBJ2-2; either TRBD1 or TRBD2 may fit D (5 bases each). CDR3 length: 16 residues. Looked up from germline, CDR1 is LNHNV and CDR2 is YYDKDF (reference sequence). The V end was cut by 0 bases, the J end by 7 bases, with 15 bases between. Written as DNA, the CDR3 is TGTGCCACCAGCAGAGATGCCGGGACGAGGTTCGGGGAGCTGTTTTTT. Translating gives CATSRDAGTRFGELFF.

This chain uses TRBV19 with TRBJ1-2; 11 bases match TRBD1. CDR3 size: 14 residues. In germline, CDR1 is LNHDA, CDR2 SQIVND (reference sequence). Losses at the gene ends were 6 bases for V and 4 bases for J; bases not matched to a gene: 4. The CDR3 nucleotides are TGTGCCAGTAGAGGACAGGGGGCTGGCTATGGCTACACCTTC. It translates to CASRGQGAGYGYTF.

This chain joins TRBV25-1 and TRBJ1-1; 7 positions match TRBD1. V shed 5 bases and J 8 bases; nucleotides not matched to a gene: 8. This CDR3 spans 13 amino acids. CDR1 is MGHDK, CDR2 SYGVNS, per germline. The CDR3, as DNA: TGTGCCAGCAGTCGAGGGGGCGGCCACGAAGCTTTCTTT. Its protein is CASSRGGGHEAFF.

V gene TRBV19 combines with J gene TRBJ1-6, with D uncertain. Germline CDR1 LNHDA, CDR2 SQIVND (reference sequence). The germline V and J ends were trimmed by 6 bases and 7 bases, with 7 bases remaining between them. The CDR3 runs to 12 residues. The CDR3 DNA reads as TGTGCCAGTAGGCTGCTGAATTCACCCCTCCACTTT. This codes for CASRLLNSPLHF. The variable domain in full, with the rest retrieved from reference TRBV19 and TRBJ1-6, is DGGITQSPKYLFRKEGQNVTLSCEQNLNHDAMYWYRQDPGQGLRLIYYSQIVNDFQKGDIAEGYSVSREKKESFPLTVTSAQKNPTAFYLCASRLLNSPLHFGNGTRLTVT.

For the CDR3, the DNA is TGTGCCAGCAGTTACCCCGCGGCAGGCCTTGGCTACACCTTC. The encoded protein is CASSYPAAGLGYTF. The chain combines TRBV6-2 or TRBV6-3 with TRBJ1-2; D remains ambiguous. V was pared by 2 bases and J by 7 bases, with 14 bases between. The germline V gene has CDR1 MNHEY and CDR2 SVGEGT. The CDR3 has 14 residues.

A few counts support this clonotype. The V call is TRBV6-1, the J call TRBJ1-2, with a weak D call TRBD1 (6 bases). This CDR3 is built from 13 residues. Trimming pared 8 bases from V and 4 bases from J, leaving 14 bases between. Germline V lookup: CDR1 MNHNS, CDR2 SASEGT. Here the CDR3 reads CASSTGPSYGYTF. The CDR3 DNA sequence: TGTGCCAGCTCGACAGGACCATCCTATGGCTACACCTTC.

The chain carries TRBV2 and TRBJ1-2; D is possibly TRBD1 (5 bases). Germline CDR1 reads SNHLY; CDR2 reads FYNNEI. The CDR3 sequence is 12 residues long. V lost 5 bases and J 4 bases, leaving 8 bases between the germline ends. The CDR3 nucleotides are TGTGCCAGCAGTCCGGGGGGCTATGGCTACACCTTC. Protein sequence: CASSPGGYGYTF.

The gene calls are TRBV25-1 and TRBJ1-5, with 11 bases aligning to TRBD1. Germline CDR1 MGHDK, CDR2 SYGVNS. V shed 4 bases, J shed 4 bases, and the junction held 9 bases outside the gene matches. This CDR3 spans 17 amino acids. DNA of the CDR3: TGTGCCAGCAGTGCCGGACAGGGGGCCCGAGTAAATCAGCCCCAGCATTTT. Its translation: CASSAGQGARVNQPQHF.

This chain links TRBV24-1 with TRBJ2-4, with TRBD2 matching 13 bases. Germline V gives CDR1 KGHDR, CDR2 SFDVKD. This CDR3 contains 15 residues. Unmatched junction bases numbered 5, after V lost 5 bases and J lost 8 bases. The CDR3 loop is CATSAGTSGIDIQYF. CDR3 nucleotide sequence: TGTGCCACCAGTGCAGGGACTAGCGGGATTGACATTCAGTACTTC.

Only a few counts were recorded for this clonotype. J is TRBJ1-1 and V is TRBV7-2, with D possibly TRBD1 on 6 matching bases. This CDR3 is 13 amino acids long. Germline V lookup: CDR1 SGHTA, CDR2 FQGNSA. V was trimmed by 2 bases and J by 6 bases, leaving 10 bases between them. The CDR3 nucleotides are TGTGCCAGCAGCTTATGGGGGGCGCCTGAAGCTTTCTTT. This sequence encodes CASSLWGAPEAFF.

The V call is TRBV7-2, the J call TRBJ2-3; 11 bases align to TRBD2. Germline-derived CDR1 and CDR2 are SGHTA and FQGNSA. V dropped 3 bases and J dropped 6; count of bases not matched to a gene: 8. The CDR3 loop spans 16 amino acids. This CDR3 is CASSLIAGGLSDTQYF. For the CDR3, the DNA is TGTGCCAGCAGCTTGATAGCGGGGGGGCTGTCGGATACGCAGTATTTT.

V and J are TRBV29-1 and TRBJ2-7; D may be TRBD1 (6 bases). Deletions cut 1 base from V and 4 bases from J, with 11 bases between. CDR1 SQVTM and CDR2 ANQGSEA come from the germline V gene. The CDR3 consists of 13 residues. The DNA for the CDR3 is TGCAGCGTTGAAGCGGTAGGACAGTACGAGCAGTACTTC. It specifies CSVEAVGQYEQYF.

The V call is TRBV6-2 or TRBV6-3, the J call TRBJ1-2; TRBD1 agrees at 10 bases. The V segment lost 6 bases and the J segment 3 bases; nucleotides outside the gene matches: 1. The CDR3 runs 13 residues. The germline V gene encodes CDR1 MNHEY and CDR2 SVGEGT. This CDR3 is CASRTGGDYGYTF. CDR3 nucleotide sequence: TGTGCCAGCAGGACAGGGGGCGACTATGGCTACACCTTC.

The chain employs TRBV10-3 and TRBJ2-2; perhaps TRBD1 as D (6 bases). This CDR3 has 13 amino acids. Trimming took 4 bases from V and 12 from J, leaving 15 bases between them. Germline V gene data show CDR1 as ENHRY and CDR2 as SYGVKD. CDR3 coding DNA: TGTGCCATCAGTGGAAGGGACACGGAGAAGCTGTTTTTT. Protein: CAISGRDTEKLFF.

The rearrangement links TRBV20-1 to TRBJ2-2; D unclear. Germline CDR1 reads DFQATT; CDR2 reads SNEGSKA (reference sequence). The CDR3 is 15 amino acids. Trimming pared 4 bases from V and 3 bases from J, leaving 15 bases between. In nucleotides, the CDR3 is TGCAGTGCTATGGGCTTTCGAGAGGACACCGGGGAGCTGTTTTTT. This sequence encodes CSAMGFREDTGELFF.

The chain couples TRBV5-4 to TRBJ1-2, with TRBD1 matching over 7 bases. CDR3 length equals 13 residues. CDR1 and CDR2 from the germline V gene are SGHNT and YYREEE (reference sequence). The junction had 3 bases not matched to a gene; V was cut back by 6 bases and J by 1 base. As DNA, the CDR3 is TGTGCCAGCACCAGACAGGGTAACTATGGCTACACCTTC. Its translation: CASTRQGNYGYTF.

The V call is TRBV20-1, the J call TRBJ2-5; weak D call: TRBD2 (7 bases). Trimming pared 1 base from V and 2 bases from J, leaving 20 bases between. Germline CDR1 is DFQATT and CDR2 is SNEGSKA (reference sequence). The CDR3 contains 17 residues. CDR3 protein: CSARGSSGEGGQETQYF. The CDR3 coding sequence is TGCAGTGCTAGAGGGTCAAGCGGGGAGGGGGGACAAGAGACCCAGTACTTC.

The V call is TRBV11-3, the J call TRBJ2-5; 7 bases line up with TRBD2. The germline gives CDR1 SGHNT, CDR2 YENEEA. This CDR3 is built from 13 residues. The junction had 2 bases not matched to a gene; V was cut back by 0 bases and J by 7 bases. The CDR3 DNA reads TGTGCCAGCAGCTTAGATGGGAGGGGGACCCAGTACTTC. The encoded protein is CASSLDGRGTQYF.

This clonotype was observed a few times. J is TRBJ2-2 and V is TRBV6-2 or TRBV6-3, with TRBD2 identical over 11 bases. Germline V CDR1 and CDR2: MNHEY, SVGEGT. The junction had 6 bases not matched to a gene; V was cut back by 3 bases and J by 6 bases. The CDR3 is made up of 16 amino acids. CDR3 protein: CASSYYPGLAAGELFF. In nucleotides, the CDR3 is TGTGCCAGCAGTTATTATCCGGGACTAGCGGCCGGGGAGCTGTTTTTT.

Note on this clonotype: A read error may account for a junction end that differs from germline. The chain has TRBV6-1 and TRBJ1-5; D unclear. This CDR3 spans 13 amino acids. Germline V lookup: CDR1 MNHNS, CDR2 SASEGT. As DNA, the CDR3 is TGTACCAGCAGTCGGAATAGCAATCAGCCCCAGCATTTT. Amino acid sequence: CTSSRNSNQPQHF.

The rearrangement joins TRBV19 to TRBJ1-2; tentative D call: TRBD1 (6 bases). Trimming stripped 6 bases from V and 7 bases from J, with 15 bases between. The CDR3 has 13 amino acids. Germline-derived CDR1 and CDR2 are LNHDA and SQIVND (reference sequence). CDR3 sequence reads: CASREKGVGGYTF. The CDR3, as DNA: TGTGCCAGTAGAGAAAAGGGGGTTGGTGGCTACACCTTC.

The rearrangement links TRBV18 to TRBJ1-1; 7 nucleotides agree with TRBD1. Trimming cost V 3 bases and J 3 bases; bases outside gene matches: 4. The V gene's germline CDR1 is KGHSH and CDR2 LQKENI. CDR3 length equals 14 residues. Here the CDR3 reads CASSPLQGDTEAFF. Here the CDR3 DNA reads TGTGCCAGCTCACCTCTTCAGGGGGACACTGAAGCTTTCTTT.

The table lists this clonotype with a few counts. The CDR3 DNA reads TGCAGTGCTAGATTATTCCTAGGGCACACTGAAGCTTTCTTT. This gives the protein CSARLFLGHTEAFF. The gene calls are TRBV20-1 and TRBJ1-1; D is unclear. V was pared by 2 bases and J by 3 bases, with 13 bases between. This CDR3 has 14 amino acids. From germline, CDR1 is DFQATT and CDR2 SNEGSKA (reference sequence).